The present TCR beta chain was sequenced within a study of cytomegalovirus exposure and HLA in healthy donors. This CDR3 has 17 amino acids. V lost 2 bases and J lost 1; bases outside the gene matches: 10. Looked up from germline, CDR1 is SGHAT and CDR2 is FQNNGV. Study-wide results and limits: In vitro experiments confirmed that three CMV-associated chains were specific for CMV antigens.

Clones were sequenced by immunoSEQ multiplex PCR, and TCRdb holds only the in-frame ones, with some missing. The data contain 100,000 to 150,000 clones, roughly 94% of them seen just once; the ten biggest clones take up under 1.5%. With respect to this clone: Its specificity is unknown.

Source material: PBMCs. The receptor comes from a woman aged 18-35 years in good health and CMV-seronegative. The chain carries TRBV11-2 and TRBJ1-1; 7 bases agree with TRBD1. This chain's CDR3 is CASSLNTGELRNTEAFF. CDR3 coding DNA: TGTGCCAGCAGCTTAAATACAGGGGAGCTTAGGAACACTGAAGCTTTCTTT.